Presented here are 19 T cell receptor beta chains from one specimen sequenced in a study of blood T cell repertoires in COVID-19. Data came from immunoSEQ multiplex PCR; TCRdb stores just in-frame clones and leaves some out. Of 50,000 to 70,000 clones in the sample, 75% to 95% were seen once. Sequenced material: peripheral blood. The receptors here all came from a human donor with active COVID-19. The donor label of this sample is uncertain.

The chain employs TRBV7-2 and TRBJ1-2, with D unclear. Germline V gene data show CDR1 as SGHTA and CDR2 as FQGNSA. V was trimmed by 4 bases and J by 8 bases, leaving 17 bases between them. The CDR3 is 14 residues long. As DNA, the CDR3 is TGTGCCAGCAGCTCCTCAAGAGTCCTGCGCGGCTACACCTTC. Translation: CASSSSRVLRGYTF.

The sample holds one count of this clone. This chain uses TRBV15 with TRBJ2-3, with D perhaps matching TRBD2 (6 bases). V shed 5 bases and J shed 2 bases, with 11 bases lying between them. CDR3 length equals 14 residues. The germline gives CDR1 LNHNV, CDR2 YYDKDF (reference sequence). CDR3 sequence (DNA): TGTGCCACCAGCCAGGCGGGGCCCACAGATACGCAGTATTTT. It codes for CATSQAGPTDTQYF.

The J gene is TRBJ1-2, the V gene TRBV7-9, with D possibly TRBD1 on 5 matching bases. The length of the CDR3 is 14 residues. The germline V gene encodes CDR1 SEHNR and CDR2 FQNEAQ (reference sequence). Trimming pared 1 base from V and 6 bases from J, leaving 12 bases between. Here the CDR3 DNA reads TGTGCCAGCAGCTTAGTTGAAGGGGATGATGGCTACACCTTC. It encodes CASSLVEGDDGYTF. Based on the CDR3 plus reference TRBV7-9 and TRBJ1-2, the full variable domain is DTGVSQNPRHKITKRGQNVTFRCDPISEHNRLYWYRQTLGQGPEFLTYFQNEAQLEKSRLLSDRFSAERPKGSFSTLEIQRTEQGDSAMYLCASSLVEGDDGYTFGSGTRLTVV.

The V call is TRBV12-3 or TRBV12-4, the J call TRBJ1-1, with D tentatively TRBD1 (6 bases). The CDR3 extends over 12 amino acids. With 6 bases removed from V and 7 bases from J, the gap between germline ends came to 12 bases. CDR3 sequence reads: CASSPTGSEAFF. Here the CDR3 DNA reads TGTGCCAGCAGCCCTACAGGGAGTGAAGCTTTCTTT.

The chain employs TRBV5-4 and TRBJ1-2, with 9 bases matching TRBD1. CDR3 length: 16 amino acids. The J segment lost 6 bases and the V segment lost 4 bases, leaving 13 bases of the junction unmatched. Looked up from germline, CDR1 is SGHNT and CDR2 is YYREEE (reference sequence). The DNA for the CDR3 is TGTGCCAGCAGCCGGGGGACAGGGACTATGACGGATGGCTACACCTTC. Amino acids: CASSRGTGTMTDGYTF.

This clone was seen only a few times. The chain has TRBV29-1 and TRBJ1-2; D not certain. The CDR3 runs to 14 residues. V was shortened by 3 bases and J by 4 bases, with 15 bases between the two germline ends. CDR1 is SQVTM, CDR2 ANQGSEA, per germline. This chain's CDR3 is CSVEVWEGGYGYTF. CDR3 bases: TGCAGCGTTGAGGTTTGGGAGGGCGGCTATGGCTACACCTTC.

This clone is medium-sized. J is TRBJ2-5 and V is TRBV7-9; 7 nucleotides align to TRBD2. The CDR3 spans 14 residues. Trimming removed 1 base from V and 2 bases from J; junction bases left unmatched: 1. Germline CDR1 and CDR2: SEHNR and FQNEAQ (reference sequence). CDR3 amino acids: CASSLVGGQETQYF. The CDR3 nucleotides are TGTGCCAGCAGCTTAGTCGGGGGGCAAGAGACCCAGTACTTC.

The CDR3 nucleotides are TGTGCCAGCAGCTTAGACAGGGAGCGGGGGGCTTCGAACACCGGGGAGCTGTTTTTT. Amino acid sequence: CASSLDRERGASNTGELFF. The chain joins TRBV11-3 to TRBJ2-2, with 9 bases matching TRBD2. V lost 0 bases and J lost 0; bases outside the gene matches: 8. The CDR3 consists of 19 residues. CDR1 and CDR2 (germline): SGHNT, YENEEA.

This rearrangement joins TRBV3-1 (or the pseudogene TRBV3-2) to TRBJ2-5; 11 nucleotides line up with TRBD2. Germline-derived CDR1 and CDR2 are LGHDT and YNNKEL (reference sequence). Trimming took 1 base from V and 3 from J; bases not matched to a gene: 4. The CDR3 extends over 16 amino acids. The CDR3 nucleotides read TGTGCCAGCAGCCAAGTAGCGGGGGGGCCCGAAGAGACCCAGTACTTC. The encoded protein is CASSQVAGGPEETQYF.

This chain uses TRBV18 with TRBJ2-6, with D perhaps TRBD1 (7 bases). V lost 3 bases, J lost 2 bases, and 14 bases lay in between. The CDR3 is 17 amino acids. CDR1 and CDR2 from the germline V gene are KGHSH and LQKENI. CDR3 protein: CASSPPGRGAGANVLTF. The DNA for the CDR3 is TGTGCCAGCTCACCCCCCGGCAGGGGGGCTGGGGCCAACGTCCTGACTTTC.

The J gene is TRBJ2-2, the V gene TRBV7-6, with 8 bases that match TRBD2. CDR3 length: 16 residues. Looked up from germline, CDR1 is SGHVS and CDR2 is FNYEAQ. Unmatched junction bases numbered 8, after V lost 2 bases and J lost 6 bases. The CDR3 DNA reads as TGTGCCAGCAGCTTACGATCCGGGGGGGCCTCCGGGGAGCTGTTTTTT. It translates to CASSLRSGGASGELFF.

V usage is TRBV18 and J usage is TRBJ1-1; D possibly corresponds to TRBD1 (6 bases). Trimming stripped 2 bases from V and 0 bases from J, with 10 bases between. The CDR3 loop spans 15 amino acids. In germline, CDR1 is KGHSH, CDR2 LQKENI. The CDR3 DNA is TGTGCCAGCTCACCATTTGGGGACATGAACACTGAAGCTTTCTTT. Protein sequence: CASSPFGDMNTEAFF.

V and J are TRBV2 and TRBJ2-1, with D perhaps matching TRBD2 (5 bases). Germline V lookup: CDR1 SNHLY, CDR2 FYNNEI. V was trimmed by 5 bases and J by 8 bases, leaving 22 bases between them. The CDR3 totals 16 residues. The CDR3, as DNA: TGTGCCAGCAGTTCTCCGGAGGCCCGCATGTTCTATGAGCAGTTCTTC. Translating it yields CASSSPEARMFYEQFF. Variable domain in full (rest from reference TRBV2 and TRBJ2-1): EPEVTQTPSHQVTQMGQEVILRCVPISNHLYFYWYRQILGQKVEFLVSFYNNEISEKSEIFDDQFSVERPDGSNFTLKIRSTKLEDSAMYFCASSSPEARMFYEQFFGPGTRLTVL.

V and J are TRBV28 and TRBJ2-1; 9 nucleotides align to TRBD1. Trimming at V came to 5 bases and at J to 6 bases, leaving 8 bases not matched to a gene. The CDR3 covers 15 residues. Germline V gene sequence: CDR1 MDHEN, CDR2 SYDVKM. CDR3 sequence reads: CASSPTGGRGNEQFF. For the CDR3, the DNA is TGTGCCAGCAGTCCGACAGGGGGTCGTGGCAATGAGCAGTTCTTC.

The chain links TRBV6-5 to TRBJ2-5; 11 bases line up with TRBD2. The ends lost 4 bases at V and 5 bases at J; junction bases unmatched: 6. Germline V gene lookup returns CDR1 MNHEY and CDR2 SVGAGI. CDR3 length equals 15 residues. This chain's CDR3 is CASSLLAGEVETQYF. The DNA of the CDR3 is TGTGCCAGCAGTTTACTAGCGGGAGAGGTGGAGACCCAGTACTTC.

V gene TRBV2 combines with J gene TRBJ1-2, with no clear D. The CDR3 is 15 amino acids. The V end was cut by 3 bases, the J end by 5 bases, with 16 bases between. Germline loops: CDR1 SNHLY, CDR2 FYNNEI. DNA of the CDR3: TGTGCCAGCAGTGATTCGCTTAGTATCGGGTATGGCTACACCTTC. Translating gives CASSDSLSIGYGYTF.

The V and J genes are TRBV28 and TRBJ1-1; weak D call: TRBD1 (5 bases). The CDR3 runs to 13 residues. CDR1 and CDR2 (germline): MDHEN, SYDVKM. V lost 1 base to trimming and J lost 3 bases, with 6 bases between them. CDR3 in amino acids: CASSLSQDTEAFF. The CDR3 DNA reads TGTGCCAGCAGTTTATCACAGGACACTGAAGCTTTCTTT.

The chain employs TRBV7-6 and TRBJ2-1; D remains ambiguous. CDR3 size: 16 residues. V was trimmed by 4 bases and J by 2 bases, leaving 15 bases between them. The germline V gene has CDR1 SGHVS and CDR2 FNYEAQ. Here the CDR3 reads CASSSRFRSAYNEQFF. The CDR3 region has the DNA TGTGCCAGCAGCTCCCGGTTTAGAAGCGCCTACAATGAGCAGTTCTTC. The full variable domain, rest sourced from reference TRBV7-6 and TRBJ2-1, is GAGVSQSPRYKVTKRGQDVALRCDPISGHVSLYWYRQALGQGPEFLTYFNYEAQQDKSGLPNDRFSAERPEGSISTLTIQRTEQRDSAMYRCASSSRFRSAYNEQFFGPGTRLTVL.

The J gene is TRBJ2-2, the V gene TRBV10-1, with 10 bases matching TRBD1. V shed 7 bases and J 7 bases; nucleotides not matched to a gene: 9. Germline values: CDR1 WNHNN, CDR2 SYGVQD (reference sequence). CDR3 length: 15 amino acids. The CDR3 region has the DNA TGCGCCAGCAACGGGACAGGGGCCGGGAGCGGGGAGCTGTTTTTT. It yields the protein CASNGTGAGSGELFF.